This TCR beta chain was sequenced during a study of blood T cell repertoires in COVID-19. The length of the CDR3 is 15 residues. Germline CDR1 reads SGDLS; CDR2 reads YYNGEE. With V trimmed by 4 bases and J by 4 bases, 7 bases remained unmatched. The authors' processing: Researchers report that nucleated cell counts were estimated from reference gene primer amplification. Generated by immunoSEQ multiplex PCR, the TCRdb table keeps only in-frame clones and is missing some. That table supplies the V and J calls and clone size; D and trimming were determined from the DNA. This sample has roughly 320,000 clones, with 86% found just once. Cohort 3 donors counted as recovered after two negative PCRs, clearance, or resolved symptoms.

The V and J genes are TRBV9 and TRBJ2-7; 11 bases line up with TRBD2. The clonotype comes from a man aged 25-45 years who had recovered from COVID-19. The sample consisted of PBMCs or T cells enriched from blood (not recorded which). CDR3 in amino acids: CASSPTSGSFYEQYF. CDR3 coding DNA: TGTGCCAGCAGCCCCACTAGCGGGAGTTTTTACGAGCAGTACTTC.